These 10 T cell receptor beta chains originate from one sample sequenced in a study of T cells in Graves' hyperthyroidism and ophthalmopathy. The investigators amplified TCR beta CDR3 regions from RNA transcripts. In the first-round RT-PCR of the TCR CDR3, the HTBI primer set was used. Using its own MiXCR run on the multiplex PCR reads, TCRdb lists one record per CDR3 protein. This sample carries 350,000 to 400,000 distinct CDR3 sequences, under 15% of them seen once, and the ten largest clones take approximately 32%. The sequencing input was blood. Receptors originate from a woman in her thirties with Graves' hyperthyroidism.

In its sample, this clonotype was seen many times. The rearrangement uses TRBV5-1 and TRBJ1-2; D is undetermined. V was trimmed by 0 bases and J by 8 bases, leaving 11 bases between them. There are 13 residues in the CDR3. Germline-derived CDR1 and CDR2 are SGHRS and YFSETQ. The CDR3 here is CASSLGGPEGYTF. The CDR3 region has the DNA TGCGCCAGCAGCTTGGGAGGTCCAGAGGGCTACACCTTC.

The sample holds a few counts of this clonotype. The chain carries TRBV28 and TRBJ1-2, with a tentative D call TRBD1 (5 bases). CDR3 size: 12 residues. The ends were cut back, 6 bases at V and 4 bases at J, with 9 bases in the middle. Germline V gives CDR1 MDHEN, CDR2 SYDVKM. The CDR3 spells CASRQGPYGYTF. The CDR3 bases are TGTGCCAGCAGGCAGGGCCCCTATGGCTACACCTTC.

This clonotype occurred a few times. CDR3 in amino acids: CASIDRAVTGNTIYF. For the CDR3, the DNA is TGTGCCAGTATAGACAGGGCCGTAACTGGAAACACCATATATTTT. V is TRBV28 and J is TRBJ1-3; TRBD1 agrees at 7 bases. The trim removed 9 bases at V and 2 bases at J, leaving 10 bases unmatched. The CDR3 has 15 residues. CDR1 MDHEN and CDR2 SYDVKM come from the germline V gene. Based on the CDR3 plus reference TRBV28 and TRBJ1-3, the full variable domain is DVKVTQSSRYLVKRTGEKVFLECVQDMDHENMFWYRQDPGLGLRLIYFSYDVKMKEKGDIPEGYSVSREKKERFSLILESASTNQTSMYLCASIDRAVTGNTIYFGEGSWLTVV.

This clonotype was detected many times. The J gene is TRBJ2-7, the V gene TRBV28; the D gene is possibly TRBD1 (5 bases). Germline V gene data show CDR1 as MDHEN and CDR2 as SYDVKM. Trimming stripped 6 bases from V and 2 bases from J, with 8 bases between. The CDR3 covers 12 residues. The CDR3 DNA is TGTGCCAGCAGACAGGCCGCCTACGAGCAGTACTTC. Translating it yields CASRQAAYEQYF.

This clonotype has a handful of counts. CDR3 loop: CASSLSWREGMDIQYF. DNA for the CDR3: TGTGCCAGCAGCTTATCATGGCGGGAGGGAATGGACATTCAGTACTTC. The chain combines TRBV7-9 with TRBJ2-4, with TRBD2 matching over 9 bases. The V gene end was trimmed by 2 bases and the J gene end by 8 bases; junction bases not matched to a gene: 10. CDR1 and CDR2 from the germline V gene are SEHNR and FQNEAQ (reference sequence). The CDR3 loop spans 16 amino acids.

Points on this clonotype: A much larger clone sits a single nucleotide away, making a read error possible. The chain carries TRBV5-1 and TRBJ2-4; D not certain. The CDR3 is 15 amino acids. Germline CDR1 reads SGHRS; CDR2 reads YFSETQ. The CDR3 loop is CASSSASTAKDIQYF. CDR3 nucleotide sequence: TGCGCCAGCAGCTCGGCCTCAACCGCCAAAGACATTCAGTACTTC.

This clonotype was detected many times. The rearrangement joins TRBV7-2 to TRBJ2-3, with unresolved D. V gave up 6 bases and J gave up 4 bases, with 11 bases separating them. The CDR3 is made up of 13 amino acids. From germline, CDR1 is SGHTA and CDR2 FQGNSA. CDR3 coding DNA: TGTGCCAGCAGTCGGGTGCCCCCAGATACGCAGTATTTT. Translating gives CASSRVPPDTQYF.

As to this clonotype: One junction end disagrees with the germline gene, perhaps due to a read error. The CDR3 bases are TGTGCCAGCAGCCGTATTACTAGCGGAACATACAATGAGCAGTTCTTC. Its protein is CASSRITSGTYNEQFF. This chain joins TRBV5-1 and TRBJ2-1, with TRBD2 identical over 8 bases. This CDR3 spans 16 amino acids. In germline, CDR1 is SGHRS, CDR2 YFSETQ.

This clonotype has more than one count but fewer than ten. Germline and junction disagree at one end, which may indicate a read error. This chain links TRBV6-2 or TRBV6-3 with TRBJ2-7; TRBD1 matches 8 bases. Germline loops: CDR1 MNHEY, CDR2 SVGEGT. The CDR3 totals 14 residues. In DNA form, the CDR3 reads TGTGCCAGCGGTTACGGGGACAGGAACTACGAGCAGTACTTC. Translating it yields CASGYGDRNYEQYF.

The chain is built from TRBV6-2 or TRBV6-3 and TRBJ1-3; D gene ambiguous. The CDR3 consists of 15 residues. The V end was cut by 0 bases, the J end by 4 bases, with 10 bases between. Per the germline V gene, CDR1 is MNHEY and CDR2 is SVGEGT. CDR3 residues: CASSYSRGPGNTIYF. The CDR3 DNA reads as TGTGCCAGCAGTTACTCGAGAGGACCGGGAAACACCATATATTTT.